The rows below give T cell receptor beta chains drawn from one sample of a study of cytomegalovirus exposure and HLA in healthy donors. Generated by immunoSEQ multiplex PCR, the TCRdb table keeps only in-frame clones and is missing some. The repertoire includes roughly 150,000 clones, around four fifths of them detected once, and roughly 4% sits in the top ten. The sample consisted of PBMCs. All receptors derive from a man in his fifties or sixties in good health and CMV-seropositive. Both conserved end residues are part of each CDR3. The order of the fields is V gene, CDR3 length, clone size, D gene, J gene, CDR3 protein, CDR3 DNA. The D gene is left open where the match is weak. Size tells how often a clone was seen (once, few, many) or the class of an expanded clone, and some rows leave it out.

TRBV19	22	-	TRBD1	TRBJ2-2	CASSWRGQGMSGSLRSSGELFF	TGTGCCAGTAGTTGGAGGGGACAGGGGATGAGTGGTTCCCTTAGATCATCCGGGGAGCTGTTTTTT
TRBV5-6	13	-	-	TRBJ2-7	CASSSGLHYEQYF	TGTGCCAGCAGCTCCGGACTACACTACGAGCAGTACTTC
TRBV6-1	15	-	TRBD2	TRBJ2-7	CASSEERLAGSEQYF	TGTGCCAGCAGTGAAGAACGGCTAGCGGGAAGCGAGCAGTACTTC
TRBV11-2	17	-	-	TRBJ2-1	CASSLNTQRSSYNEQFF	TGTGCCAGCAGTCTAAATACCCAGCGGAGCTCCTACAATGAGCAGTTCTTC
TRBV27	18	-	TRBD1	TRBJ1-1	CASSQVTGVFVRGTEAFF	TGTGCCAGCAGTCAGGTAACAGGGGTATTTGTGCGGGGCACTGAAGCTTTCTTT
TRBV10-3	16	-	-	TRBJ2-7	CAISDIRTAFSYEQYF	TGTGCCATCAGTGATATAAGGACAGCTTTTTCCTACGAGCAGTACTTC
TRBV6-6	14	-	TRBD1	TRBJ2-7	CASSWDRSSYEQYF	TGTGCCAGCAGTTGGGACAGGAGCTCCTACGAGCAGTACTTC
TRBV5-1	14	few	-	TRBJ1-4	CASSTGATNEKLFF	TGCGCCAGCAGCACGGGTGCAACTAATGAAAAACTGTTTTTT
TRBV11-2	15	once	TRBD2	TRBJ2-1	CASTLGGSSYSEQFF	TGTGCCAGCACCTTGGGGGGGAGCTCCTACAGTGAGCAGTTCTTC
TRBV13	18	-	TRBD2	TRBJ2-1	CASSSPSTSGRFYNEQFF	TGTGCCAGCAGCTCCCCATCGACTAGCGGGAGATTTTACAATGAGCAGTTCTTC
TRBV4-1	16	-	-	TRBJ1-5	CASSQDSGGSNQPQHF	TGCGCCAGCAGCCAAGATTCGGGGGGTAGCAATCAGCCCCAGCATTTT
TRBV2	17	few	TRBD1	TRBJ1-1	CASSVVPGQGPNTEAFF	TGTGCCAGCAGTGTAGTCCCGGGACAGGGCCCAAACACTGAAGCTTTCTTT
TRBV7-6	15	-	-	TRBJ2-2	CASSLDGGHTGELFF	TGTGCCAGCAGCTTAGATGGAGGGCACACCGGGGAGCTGTTTTTT
TRBV7-9	15	-	-	TRBJ2-2	CASSFRSANTGELFF	TGTGCCAGCAGCTTTCGGAGTGCGAACACCGGGGAGCTGTTTTTT
TRBV4-1	14	-	-	TRBJ2-7	CASSTGVGPYEQYF	TGCGCCAGCAGCACGGGAGTAGGCCCTTACGAGCAGTACTTC
TRBV30	15	once	TRBD1	TRBJ2-7	CAWSQAPGGGYEQYF	TGTGCCTGGAGTCAAGCTCCAGGGGGCGGGTACGAGCAGTACTTC
TRBV5-1	13	-	-	TRBJ1-1	CASSLASQGEAFF	TGCGCCAGCAGCTTGGCCTCCCAGGGGGAAGCTTTCTTT
TRBV6-5	15	once	-	TRBJ1-6	CASSSRTVDNSPLHF	TGTGCCAGCAGTTCACGGACAGTTGATAATTCACCCCTCCACTTT
TRBV28	15	-	-	TRBJ2-2	CASSLASGVTGELFF	TGTGCCAGCAGTTTAGCCTCAGGGGTCACCGGGGAGCTGTTTTTT
TRBV6-6	14	-	TRBD1	TRBJ1-3	CASRTGVSGNTIYF	TGTGCCAGCAGGACAGGGGTTAGCGGAAACACCATATATTTT
TRBV28	15	-	TRBD2	TRBJ2-1	CASSLAGGSYNEQFF	TGTGCCAGCAGCTTAGCGGGAGGATCCTACAATGAGCAGTTCTTC
TRBV9	13	-	-	TRBJ2-7	CASSDGDTYEQYF	TGTGCCAGCAGCGACGGGGACACCTACGAGCAGTACTTC
TRBV19	16	-	-	TRBJ2-5	CASSLTGTNPQVAQYF	TGTGCCAGTAGTCTGACCGGGACAAATCCCCAAGTGGCCCAGTACTTC
TRBV28	15	-	TRBD2	TRBJ2-5	CASRKAGGPSETQYF	TGTGCCAGCAGGAAAGCGGGAGGGCCCTCAGAGACCCAGTACTTC
TRBV10-3	15	-	-	TRBJ1-6	CAISEQGVENSPLHF	TGTGCCATCAGTGAGCAAGGGGTGGAGAATTCACCCCTCCACTTT
TRBV9	15	-	TRBD2	TRBJ2-7	CASSVSSGGGNEQYF	TGTGCCAGCAGCGTTTCTAGCGGGGGGGGAAACGAGCAGTACTTC